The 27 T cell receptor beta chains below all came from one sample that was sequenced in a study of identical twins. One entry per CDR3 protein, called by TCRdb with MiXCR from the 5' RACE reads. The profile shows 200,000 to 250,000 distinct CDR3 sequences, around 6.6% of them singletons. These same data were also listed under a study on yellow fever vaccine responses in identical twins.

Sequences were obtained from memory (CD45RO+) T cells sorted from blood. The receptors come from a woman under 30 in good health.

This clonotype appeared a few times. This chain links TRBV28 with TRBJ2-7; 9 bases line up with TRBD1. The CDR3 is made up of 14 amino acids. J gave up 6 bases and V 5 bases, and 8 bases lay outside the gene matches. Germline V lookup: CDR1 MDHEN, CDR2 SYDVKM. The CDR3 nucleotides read TGTGCCAGCAGTGCCGGGGACAGGGTAAGCGAGCAGTACGTC. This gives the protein CASSAGDRVSEQYV.

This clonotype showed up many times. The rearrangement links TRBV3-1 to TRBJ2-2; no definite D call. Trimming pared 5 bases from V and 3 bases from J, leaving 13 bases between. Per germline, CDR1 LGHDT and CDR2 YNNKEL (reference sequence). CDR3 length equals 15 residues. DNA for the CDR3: TGTGCCAGCAGCGCCTTCCGTGGGGACACCGGGGAGCTGTTTTTT. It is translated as CASSAFRGDTGELFF. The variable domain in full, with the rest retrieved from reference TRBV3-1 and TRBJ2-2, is DTAVSQTPKYLVTQMGNDKSIKCEQNLGHDTMYWYKQDSKKFLKIMFSYNNKELIINETVPNRFSPKSPDKAHLNLHINSLELGDSAVYFCASSAFRGDTGELFFGEGSRLTVL.

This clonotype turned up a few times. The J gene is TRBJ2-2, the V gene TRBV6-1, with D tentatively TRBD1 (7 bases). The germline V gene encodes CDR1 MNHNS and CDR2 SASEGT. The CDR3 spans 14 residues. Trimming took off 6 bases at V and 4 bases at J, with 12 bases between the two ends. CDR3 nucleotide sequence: TGTGCCAGCAGAATCAGGGGGGCCACCGGGGAGCTGTTTTTT. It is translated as CASRIRGATGELFF.

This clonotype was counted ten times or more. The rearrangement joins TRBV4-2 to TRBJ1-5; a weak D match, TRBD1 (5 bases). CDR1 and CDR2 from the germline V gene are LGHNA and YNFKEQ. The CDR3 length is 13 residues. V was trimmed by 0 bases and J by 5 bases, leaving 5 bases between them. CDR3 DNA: TGTGCCAGCAGCCAAGACAGGGATCAGCCCCAGCATTTT. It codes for CASSQDRDQPQHF.

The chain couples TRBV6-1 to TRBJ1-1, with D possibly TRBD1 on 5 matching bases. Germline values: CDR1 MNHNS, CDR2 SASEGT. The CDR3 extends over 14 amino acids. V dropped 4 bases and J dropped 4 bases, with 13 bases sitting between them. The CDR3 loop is CASSGLLGVTEAFF. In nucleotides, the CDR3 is TGTGCCAGCAGTGGTTTGTTGGGGGTCACTGAAGCTTTCTTT.

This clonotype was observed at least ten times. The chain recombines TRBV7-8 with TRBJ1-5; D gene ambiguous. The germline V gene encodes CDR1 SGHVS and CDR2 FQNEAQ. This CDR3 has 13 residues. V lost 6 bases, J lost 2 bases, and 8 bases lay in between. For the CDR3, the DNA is TGTGCCAGCAGGGTAGGGCGCAATCAGCCCCAGCATTTT. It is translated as CASRVGRNQPQHF.

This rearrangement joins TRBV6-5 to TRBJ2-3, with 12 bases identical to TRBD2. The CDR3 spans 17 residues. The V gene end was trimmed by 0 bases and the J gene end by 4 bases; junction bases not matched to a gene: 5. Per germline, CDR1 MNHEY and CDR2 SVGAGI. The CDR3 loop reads CASSYSRLAGVADTQYF. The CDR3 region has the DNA TGTGCCAGCAGTTACTCGCGACTAGCGGGAGTCGCAGATACGCAGTATTTT.

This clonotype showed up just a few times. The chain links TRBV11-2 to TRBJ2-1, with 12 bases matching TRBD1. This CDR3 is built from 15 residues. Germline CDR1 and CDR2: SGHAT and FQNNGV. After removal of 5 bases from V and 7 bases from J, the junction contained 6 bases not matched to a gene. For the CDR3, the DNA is TGTGCCAGCAGCCTATTGGGACAGGGGGCAAATGAGCAGTTCTTC. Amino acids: CASSLLGQGANEQFF.

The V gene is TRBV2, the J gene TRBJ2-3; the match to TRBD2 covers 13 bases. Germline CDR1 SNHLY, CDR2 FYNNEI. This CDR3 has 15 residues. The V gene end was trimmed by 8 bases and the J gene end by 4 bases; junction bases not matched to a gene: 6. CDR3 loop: CASGLAGARSDTQYF. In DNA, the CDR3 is TGTGCCAGCGGACTAGCGGGAGCTAGGTCAGATACGCAGTATTTT.

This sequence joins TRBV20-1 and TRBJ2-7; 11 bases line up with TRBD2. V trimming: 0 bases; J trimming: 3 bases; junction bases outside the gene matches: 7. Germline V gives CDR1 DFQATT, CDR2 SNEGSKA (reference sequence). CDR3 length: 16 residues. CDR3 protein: CSAREPTSGDFYEQYF. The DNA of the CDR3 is TGCAGTGCTAGAGAACCGACTAGCGGGGACTTCTACGAGCAGTACTTC.

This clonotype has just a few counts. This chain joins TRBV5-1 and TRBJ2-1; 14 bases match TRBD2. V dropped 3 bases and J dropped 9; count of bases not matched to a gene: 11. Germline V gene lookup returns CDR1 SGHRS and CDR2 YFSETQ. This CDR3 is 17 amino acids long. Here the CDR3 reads CASSSGLAGGPMGEQFF. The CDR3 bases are TGCGCCAGCAGCTCAGGACTAGCGGGGGGCCCGATGGGTGAGCAGTTCTTC.

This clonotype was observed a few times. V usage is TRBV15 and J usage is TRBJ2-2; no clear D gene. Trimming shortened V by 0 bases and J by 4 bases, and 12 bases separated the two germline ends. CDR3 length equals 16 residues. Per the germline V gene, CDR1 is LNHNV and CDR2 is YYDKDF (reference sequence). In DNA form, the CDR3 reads TGTGCCACCAGCAGAGATCATGGGTTAGGCACCGGGGAGCTGTTTTTT. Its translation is CATSRDHGLGTGELFF.

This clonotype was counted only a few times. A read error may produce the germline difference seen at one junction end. CDR3 region: CASSERGLALYNEQFF. Here the CDR3 DNA reads TGTGCCAGCAGTGAACGAGGACTAGCGTTATACAATGAACAGTTCTTC. The chain recombines TRBV6-1 with TRBJ2-1, with 9 bases matching TRBD2. Germline V gene sequence: CDR1 MNHNS, CDR2 SASEGT. The CDR3 sequence is 16 residues long.

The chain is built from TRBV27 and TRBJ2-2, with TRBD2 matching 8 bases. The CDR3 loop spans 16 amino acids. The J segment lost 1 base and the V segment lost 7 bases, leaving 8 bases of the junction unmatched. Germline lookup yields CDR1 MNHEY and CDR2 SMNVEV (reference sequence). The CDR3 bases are TGTGCCAGCAAGGGGGTAGCGGGGCAGAACACCGGGGAGCTGTTTTTT. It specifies CASKGVAGQNTGELFF.

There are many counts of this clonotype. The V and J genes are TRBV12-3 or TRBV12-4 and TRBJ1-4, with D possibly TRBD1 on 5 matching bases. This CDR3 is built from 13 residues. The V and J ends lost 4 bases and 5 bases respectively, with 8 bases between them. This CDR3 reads CASSSGGNEKLFF. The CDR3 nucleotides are TGTGCCAGCAGTTCCGGGGGGAATGAAAAACTGTTTTTT.

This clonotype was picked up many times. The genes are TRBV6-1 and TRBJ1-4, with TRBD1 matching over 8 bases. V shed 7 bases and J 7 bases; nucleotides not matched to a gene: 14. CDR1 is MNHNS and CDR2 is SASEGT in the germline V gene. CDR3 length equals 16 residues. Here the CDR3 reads CASTKGTGSGVEKLFF. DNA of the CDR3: TGTGCCAGCACTAAAGGGACAGGCTCGGGGGTTGAAAAACTGTTTTTT.

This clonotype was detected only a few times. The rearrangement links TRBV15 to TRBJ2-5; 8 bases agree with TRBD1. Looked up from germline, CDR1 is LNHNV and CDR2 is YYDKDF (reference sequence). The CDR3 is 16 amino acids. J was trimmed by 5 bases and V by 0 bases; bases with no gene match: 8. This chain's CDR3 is CATSRDGTGRAETQYF. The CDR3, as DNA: TGTGCCACCAGCAGAGATGGGACAGGTCGGGCCGAGACCCAGTACTTC.

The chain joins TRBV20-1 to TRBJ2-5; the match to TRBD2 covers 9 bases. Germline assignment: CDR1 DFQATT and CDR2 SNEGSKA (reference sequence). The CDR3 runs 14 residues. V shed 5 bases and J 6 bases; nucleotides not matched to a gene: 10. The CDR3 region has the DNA TGCAGTGCTCCTCTAAGTAGCGGGAGTAAGACCCAGTACTTC. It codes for CSAPLSSGSKTQYF.

CDR3 nucleotide sequence: TGTGCCAGCAGCCAGACCCAACGGGGAACAGTCATCCCTGAAGCTTTCTTT. Amino acid sequence: CASSQTQRGTVIPEAFF. V and J are TRBV4-2 and TRBJ1-1; D is ambiguous. The length of the CDR3 is 17 residues. CDR1 is LGHNA, CDR2 YNFKEQ, per germline. The V gene lost 3 bases and the J gene lost 6 bases, with 23 bases spanning the gap.

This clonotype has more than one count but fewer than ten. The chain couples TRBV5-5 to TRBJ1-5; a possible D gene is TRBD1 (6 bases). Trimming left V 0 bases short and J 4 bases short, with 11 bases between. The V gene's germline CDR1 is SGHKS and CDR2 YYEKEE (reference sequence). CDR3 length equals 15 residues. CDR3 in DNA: TGTGCCAGCAGCTTGGCGGGACAAATGAATCAGCCCCAGCATTTT. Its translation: CASSLAGQMNQPQHF.

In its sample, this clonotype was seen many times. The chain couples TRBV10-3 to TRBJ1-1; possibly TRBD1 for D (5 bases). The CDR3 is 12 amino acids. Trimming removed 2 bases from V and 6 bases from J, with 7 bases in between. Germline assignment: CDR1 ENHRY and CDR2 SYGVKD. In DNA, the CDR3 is TGTGCCATCAGTGAGAGGGGAGCTGAAGCTTTCTTT. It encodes CAISERGAEAFF.

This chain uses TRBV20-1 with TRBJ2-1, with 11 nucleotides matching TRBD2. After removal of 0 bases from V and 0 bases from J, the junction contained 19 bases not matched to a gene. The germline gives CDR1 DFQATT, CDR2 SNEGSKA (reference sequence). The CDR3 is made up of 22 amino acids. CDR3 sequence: CSAREGGSSGRPYSSSYNEQFF. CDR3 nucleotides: TGCAGTGCTAGAGAGGGGGGTTCTAGCGGGAGGCCATACTCTAGCTCCTACAATGAGCAGTTCTTC.

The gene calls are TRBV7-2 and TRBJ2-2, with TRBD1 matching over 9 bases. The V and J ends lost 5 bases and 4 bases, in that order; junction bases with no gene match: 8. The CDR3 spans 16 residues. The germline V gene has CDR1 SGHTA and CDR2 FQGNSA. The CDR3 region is CASSNRDRVSTGELFF. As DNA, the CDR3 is TGTGCCAGCAGCAACCGGGACAGGGTGAGCACCGGGGAGCTGTTTTTT.

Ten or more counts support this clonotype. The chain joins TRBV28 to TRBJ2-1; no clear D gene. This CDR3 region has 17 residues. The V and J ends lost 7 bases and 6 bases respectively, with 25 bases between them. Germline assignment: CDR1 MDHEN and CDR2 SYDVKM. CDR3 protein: CASTTRSPDRPGNEQFF. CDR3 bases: TGTGCCAGCACCACGAGGAGTCCGGACCGACCCGGCAATGAGCAGTTCTTC.

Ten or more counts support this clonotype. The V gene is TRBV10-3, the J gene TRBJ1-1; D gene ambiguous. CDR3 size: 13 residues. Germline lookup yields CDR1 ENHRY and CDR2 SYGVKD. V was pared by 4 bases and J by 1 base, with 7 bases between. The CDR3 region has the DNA TGTGCCATCAGTGGGTCCGGGAACACTGAAGCTTTCTTT. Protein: CAISGSGNTEAFF.

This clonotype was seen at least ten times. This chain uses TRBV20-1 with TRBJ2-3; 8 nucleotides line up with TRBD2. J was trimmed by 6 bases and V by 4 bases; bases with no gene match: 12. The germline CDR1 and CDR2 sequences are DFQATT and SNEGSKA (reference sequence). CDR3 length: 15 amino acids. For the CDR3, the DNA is TGCAGTGCTAAGGGTCCCGGGACTAGGCCGGATACGCAGTATTTT. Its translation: CSAKGPGTRPDTQYF.

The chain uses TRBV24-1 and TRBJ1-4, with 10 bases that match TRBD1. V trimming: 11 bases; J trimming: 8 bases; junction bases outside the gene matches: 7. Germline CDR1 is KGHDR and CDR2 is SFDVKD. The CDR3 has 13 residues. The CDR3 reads CANPGTGEEKLFF. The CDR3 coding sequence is TGTGCCAACCCCGGGACAGGGGAAGAAAAACTGTTTTTT.